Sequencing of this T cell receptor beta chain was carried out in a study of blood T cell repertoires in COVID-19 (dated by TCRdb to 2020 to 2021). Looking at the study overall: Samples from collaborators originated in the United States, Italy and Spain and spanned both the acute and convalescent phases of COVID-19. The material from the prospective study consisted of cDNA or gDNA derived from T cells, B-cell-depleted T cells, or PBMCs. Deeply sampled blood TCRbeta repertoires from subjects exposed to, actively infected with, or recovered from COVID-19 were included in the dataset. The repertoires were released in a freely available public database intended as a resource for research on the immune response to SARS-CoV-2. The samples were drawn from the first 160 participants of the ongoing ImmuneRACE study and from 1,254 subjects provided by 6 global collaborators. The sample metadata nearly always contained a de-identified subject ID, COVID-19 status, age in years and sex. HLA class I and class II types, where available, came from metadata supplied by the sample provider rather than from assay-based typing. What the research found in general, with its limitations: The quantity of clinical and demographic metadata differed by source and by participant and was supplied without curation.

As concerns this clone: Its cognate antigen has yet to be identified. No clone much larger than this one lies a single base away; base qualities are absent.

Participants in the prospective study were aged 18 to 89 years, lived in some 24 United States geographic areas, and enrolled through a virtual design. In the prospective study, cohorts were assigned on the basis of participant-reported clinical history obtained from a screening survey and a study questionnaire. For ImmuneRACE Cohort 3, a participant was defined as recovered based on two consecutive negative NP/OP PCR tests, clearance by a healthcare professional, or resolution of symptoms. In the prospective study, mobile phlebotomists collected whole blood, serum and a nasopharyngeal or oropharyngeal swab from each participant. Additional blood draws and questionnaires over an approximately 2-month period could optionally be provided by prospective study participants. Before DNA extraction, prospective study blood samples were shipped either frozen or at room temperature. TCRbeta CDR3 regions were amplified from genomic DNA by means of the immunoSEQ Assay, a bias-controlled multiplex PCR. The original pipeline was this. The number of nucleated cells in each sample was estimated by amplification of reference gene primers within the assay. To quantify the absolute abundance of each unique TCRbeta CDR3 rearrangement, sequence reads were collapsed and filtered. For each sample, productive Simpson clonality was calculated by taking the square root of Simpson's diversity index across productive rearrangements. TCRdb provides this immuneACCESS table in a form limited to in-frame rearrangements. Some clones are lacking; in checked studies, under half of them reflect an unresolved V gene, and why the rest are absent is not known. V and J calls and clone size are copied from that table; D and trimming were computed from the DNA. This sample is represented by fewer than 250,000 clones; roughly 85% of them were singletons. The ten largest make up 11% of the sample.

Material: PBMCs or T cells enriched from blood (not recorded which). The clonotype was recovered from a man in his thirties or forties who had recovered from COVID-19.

CDR3 region: CASSPGQSNYGYTF. The bases read TGTGCCAGCAGCCCTGGACAGTCGAACTATGGCTACACCTTC. The chain is encoded by TRBV7-2 joined to TRBJ1-2; TRBD1 might be the D gene, on 6 matching bases. CDR3 length: 14 amino acids, cysteine to phenylalanine. Only the CDR3 region is kept as DNA, spanning 42 bases read in frame from base 1. V sheds 5 bases and J sheds 2 bases, leaving 12 bases between their ends. CDR1 and CDR2, looked up from the germline V gene, are SGHTA and FQGNSA.